A selection of T cell receptor beta chains follows, all from one sample in a study of Ad26.COV2.S vaccination and SARS-CoV-2 variants. The repertoire was sequenced with immunoSEQ multiplex PCR; TCRdb's copy has only in-frame clones and lacks some. The data show roughly 420,000 clones, over 75% seen once. The sample was peripheral blood, taken in a trial of Ad26.COV2.S vaccine versus placebo. All receptors come from a person between 18 and 65 years old who received the Ad26.COV2.S COVID-19 vaccine or a placebo. Both conserved end residues are part of each CDR3. D genes are given only for firm matches. Clone size is stated in some rows and not others, as once, few, many or a class when expanded.

CDR3 DNA	CDR3 protein	D gene	clone size	V gene	J gene
TGTGCCAGCAGCTTAGGGACAGGGTTAGCAGATACGCAGTATTTT	CASSLGTGLADTQYF	TRBD1	-	TRBV7-2	TRBJ2-3
TGTGCCAGTTTGGACAGGGGGGAGGACGAGCAGTACTTC	CASLDRGEDEQYF	TRBD1	-	TRBV28	TRBJ2-7
TGTGCCAGCAGCTCGTTTGGGGGAGAGCCTAACTATGGCTACACCTTC	CASSSFGGEPNYGYTF	-	-	TRBV7-2	TRBJ1-2
TGTGCCAGCAGCGTAGCTTCCGGGGAGACCCAGTACTTC	CASSVASGETQYF	-	-	TRBV9	TRBJ2-5
TGCGCCAGCAGCCAAGAAAATAGCCCGAGGTTTTACACTGAAGCTTTCTTT	CASSQENSPRFYTEAFF	-	-	TRBV4-3	TRBJ1-1
TGTGCCAGCAGCGTAGATGGCAGGGGGTTAGATACGCAGTATTTT	CASSVDGRGLDTQYF	TRBD1	-	TRBV9	TRBJ2-3
TGTGCCAGTAGTTTCGCGGGTGGCGGAAACACTGAAGCTTTCTTT	CASSFAGGGNTEAFF	-	-	TRBV19	TRBJ1-1
TGTGCCAGCAGCCAATCCGGGACAGCTACTCGGGAAGCTTTCTTT	CASSQSGTATREAFF	TRBD1	-	TRBV5-4	TRBJ1-1
TGTGCCAGCAGTTTCGGCAGGGGGGATAATTCACCCCTCCACTTT	CASSFGRGDNSPLHF	TRBD1	-	TRBV27	TRBJ1-6
TGTGCCAGCAGCTCCCTTACGATCGGGGGAGGTGACGAGCAGTACTTC	CASSSLTIGGGDEQYF	-	-	TRBV7-2	TRBJ2-7
TGTGCCAGCAGCTTAGCCAGAAGGACTGACATATCCGGGGAGCTGTTTTTT	CASSLARRTDISGELFF	-	few	TRBV7-8	TRBJ2-2
TGTGCCAGCAGCTACGGTAACACTGAAGCTTTCTTT	CASSYGNTEAFF	-	-	TRBV7-3	TRBJ1-1
TGTGCCAGCAGCTTCGGGGGGGAGAGAGCTTTCTTT	CASSFGGERAFF	-	-	TRBV7-2	TRBJ1-1
TGTGCCAGCTCACCGAACTGGATTCAGCCCCAGCATTTT	CASSPNWIQPQHF	-	-	TRBV18	TRBJ1-5
TGTGCCAGTAACCCCCGGGGCAGATCCTACGAGCAGTACTTC	CASNPRGRSYEQYF	-	-	TRBV19	TRBJ2-7
TGTGCCAGCGCGAGGGTAGCGGGGGTTTCCAACACAGATACGCAGTATTTT	CASARVAGVSNTDTQYF	TRBD2	-	TRBV9	TRBJ2-3
TGTGCCAGCAGCTGGACTAGTTTCCATGAGCAGTTCTTC	CASSWTSFHEQFF	TRBD2	-	TRBV7-9	TRBJ2-1
TGTGCCAGCAGCCGACAGGGTAATGGTATTGAAAAACTGTTTTTT	CASSRQGNGIEKLFF	TRBD1	-	TRBV6-5	TRBJ1-4
TGTGCCAGCAGCCAATCGAGTGCAGGGATCACCGGGGAGCTGTTTTTT	CASSQSSAGITGELFF	-	-	TRBV16	TRBJ2-2
TGTGCCAGCAGCTCCGGTCCAGTATCTCAGCCCCAGCATTTT	CASSSGPVSQPQHF	-	-	TRBV11-3	TRBJ1-5
TGTGCCAGCAGTCCACCCTCGACGAACACTGAAGCTTTCTTT	CASSPPSTNTEAFF	-	-	TRBV28	TRBJ1-1
TGCGCCAGCAGCCAAGGTGGTAGCACAGATACGCAGTATTTT	CASSQGGSTDTQYF	-	-	TRBV4-1	TRBJ2-3
TGTGCCTGGAGTCCATCGGGGAACTATGGCTACACCTTC	CAWSPSGNYGYTF	-	-	TRBV30	TRBJ1-2
TGTGCCAGCAGCGAAGACCTGAACACCGGGGAGCTGTTTTTT	CASSEDLNTGELFF	-	-	TRBV11-3	TRBJ2-2
TGCAGCGTTGAAGAGGGTCAGGGGACCAGGGGTAATGAAAAACTGTTTTTT	CSVEEGQGTRGNEKLFF	-	-	TRBV29-1	TRBJ1-4
TGTGCCAGCAGTGAGGGTTGGAAAGCTTTCTTT	CASSEGWKAFF	-	once	TRBV6-1	TRBJ1-1
TGTGCCAGCAGTTCGACGTTCAACAACGAGCAGTACTTC	CASSSTFNNEQYF	-	-	TRBV27	TRBJ2-7
TGTGCCAGCAGCGCTCGGACCAGCTCCTACAATGAGCAGTTCTTC	CASSARTSSYNEQFF	-	-	TRBV11-2	TRBJ2-1
TGTGCCACCATCCGAGACAGGACATACACTGAAGCTTTCTTT	CATIRDRTYTEAFF	-	-	TRBV15	TRBJ1-1
TGTGCCAGCAGCTCTGGGGCGGACAGCTCCTACGAGCAGTACTTC	CASSSGADSSYEQYF	-	-	TRBV7-8	TRBJ2-7
TGCGCCAGCAGCTTGTTTACAGACAACAGCTATAATTCACCCCTCCACTTT	CASSLFTDNSYNSPLHF	-	-	TRBV5-1	TRBJ1-6
TGTGCCAGTAGTATGATGGCAGGAGCCTACAATGAGCAGTTCTTC	CASSMMAGAYNEQFF	-	-	TRBV19	TRBJ2-1
TGTGCCAGCAGCCGTTGGACCGCGTCCTACGAGCAGTACTTC	CASSRWTASYEQYF	-	-	TRBV14	TRBJ2-7
TGCGCCAGCAGCCAAGAGTCCGGTAATACGCAGTATTTT	CASSQESGNTQYF	-	-	TRBV4-1	TRBJ2-3
TGTGCCAGCAGTAAAACAAGGACATCTGGCTACACCTTC	CASSKTRTSGYTF	-	-	TRBV25-1	TRBJ1-2
TGTGCCAGCAGTTACGGGGGACAGGGTCGGTCACCCCTCCACTTT	CASSYGGQGRSPLHF	TRBD1	-	TRBV6-2/TRBV6-3	TRBJ1-6
TGTGCCAGCAGTGCCGGACTAGCTACAGATACGCAGTATTTT	CASSAGLATDTQYF	TRBD2	-	TRBV6-4	TRBJ2-3
TGTGCCTGGAGTGAAGGGCGGCCGGGGGACAGGGGGGGAATCTACCACTTT	CAWSEGRPGDRGGIYHF	TRBD1	-	TRBV30	TRBJ1-6
TGTGCCAGCACCCGGAGCCAGGCCATATATTTT	CASTRSQAIYF	-	-	TRBV7-9	TRBJ1-3
TGTGCCAGCAGTTACGAACAGGGGGGCGAAAAACTGTTTTTT	CASSYEQGGEKLFF	TRBD1	-	TRBV6-5	TRBJ1-4
TGTGCCAGCAGCGGTGGACAGGATCCTAACTATGGCTACACCTTC	CASSGGQDPNYGYTF	TRBD1	-	TRBV7-9	TRBJ1-2
TGTGCTAGTGGTTTGGGCTTGGGGGAGAACACCATATATTTT	CASGLGLGENTIYF	-	-	TRBV12-5	TRBJ1-3
TGTGCCAGCTCACCAGACGGGGGGCCCGGCACAGATACGCAGTATTTT	CASSPDGGPGTDTQYF	-	-	TRBV18	TRBJ2-3
TGTGCCAGCAGTTTCAAGGGGAGCGAGCAGTACTTC	CASSFKGSEQYF	-	-	TRBV6-6	TRBJ2-7
TGCGCCAGCAGCCAACGGGTGTCAGACCTCATTTCACTTAACTATGGCTACACCTTC	CASSQRVSDLISLNYGYTF	-	-	TRBV4-3	TRBJ1-2
TGTGCCAGCAGCCTGCCGGGGCCCCAAGAGACCCAGTACTTC	CASSLPGPQETQYF	-	-	TRBV7-3	TRBJ2-5
TGTGCCTGGAGCGCTCAGGGGGGATTTAGTCAGCCCCAGCATTTT	CAWSAQGGFSQPQHF	TRBD1	-	TRBV30	TRBJ1-5